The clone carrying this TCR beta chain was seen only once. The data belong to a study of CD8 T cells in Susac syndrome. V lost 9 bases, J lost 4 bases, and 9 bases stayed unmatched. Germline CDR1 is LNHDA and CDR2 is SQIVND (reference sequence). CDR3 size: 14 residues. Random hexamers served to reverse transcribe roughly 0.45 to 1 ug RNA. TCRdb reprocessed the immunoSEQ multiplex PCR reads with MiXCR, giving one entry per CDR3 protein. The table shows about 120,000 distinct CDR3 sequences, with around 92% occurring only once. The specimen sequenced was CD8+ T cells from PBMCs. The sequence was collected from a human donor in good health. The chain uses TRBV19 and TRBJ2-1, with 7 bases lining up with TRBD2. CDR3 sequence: CASLKRGPYNEQFF. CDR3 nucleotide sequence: TGTGCCAGCCTTAAGCGGGGCCCTTACAATGAGCAGTTCTTC.